Presented here are 18 T cell receptor beta chains from one specimen sequenced in a study of cytomegalovirus exposure and HLA in healthy donors. PCR primers comprised 60 Vbeta and 13 Jbeta primers. Profiled with immunoSEQ multiplex PCR; TCRdb holds only in-frame clones, not every one. Among over 150,000 clones, roughly four fifths were seen once, and the ten largest hold less than 2%. The specimen sequenced was PBMCs. These receptors were obtained from a woman aged 18-35 years in good health and CMV-seronegative.

This clone came up a few times. V gene TRBV9 combines with J gene TRBJ1-6, with TRBD1 matching 9 bases. V trimming: 2 bases; J trimming: 5 bases; junction bases outside the gene matches: 17. The germline V gene encodes CDR1 SGDLS and CDR2 YYNGEE. The CDR3 runs to 20 residues. CDR3 region: CASSVETGTGRFSNNSPLHF. The CDR3 DNA reads as TGTGCCAGCAGCGTCGAGACCGGGACAGGGCGTTTCAGTAATAATTCACCCCTCCACTTT. Looking up the rest from reference TRBV9 and TRBJ1-6 gives the full variable domain: DSGVTQTPKHLITATGQRVTLRCSPRSGDLSVYWYQQSLDQGLQFLIQYYNGEERAKGNILERFSAQQFPDLHSELNLSSLELGDSALYFCASSVETGTGRFSNNSPLHFGNGTRLTVT.

The gene calls are TRBV25-1 and TRBJ2-1; 12 bases fit TRBD2. Trimming took 8 bases from V and 4 from J; bases not matched to a gene: 0. Germline lookup yields CDR1 MGHDK and CDR2 SYGVNS. This CDR3 is built from 13 residues. The CDR3 region is CASGTSGYNEQFF. For the CDR3, the DNA is TGTGCCAGCGGGACTAGCGGGTACAATGAGCAGTTCTTC.

The rearrangement joins TRBV18 to TRBJ1-1; D gene uncertain. The CDR3 runs to 14 residues. Germline V gives CDR1 KGHSH, CDR2 LQKENI. Trimming took off 3 bases at V and 6 bases at J, with 14 bases between the two ends. The CDR3 coding sequence is TGTGCCAGCTCACCGCAAGTAGCTGCCCCTGAAGCTTTCTTT. It yields the protein CASSPQVAAPEAFF.

The CDR3: CASHRLAGYYYEQFF. The CDR3 bases are TGTGCCAGCCATAGACTAGCGGGATATTACTATGAGCAGTTCTTC. This rearrangement joins TRBV6-5 to TRBJ2-1; 11 nucleotides line up with TRBD2. The J segment lost 8 bases and the V segment lost 8 bases, leaving 11 bases of the junction unmatched. CDR1 and CDR2 (germline): MNHEY, SVGAGI. This CDR3 spans 15 amino acids.

The V and J genes are TRBV5-8 and TRBJ2-3, with 11 positions matching TRBD2. The CDR3 runs to 17 residues. The germline CDR1 and CDR2 sequences are SGHTS and YDEGEE. The V and J ends lost 5 bases and 3 bases, in that order; junction bases with no gene match: 11. The chain's CDR3 is CASRRNLLAGVTDTQYF. CDR3 DNA: TGTGCCAGCAGACGAAATTTACTAGCGGGAGTTACAGATACGCAGTATTTT.

This clone has just one count. The chain recombines TRBV9 with TRBJ2-2; TRBD2 agrees at 12 bases. Germline lookup yields CDR1 SGDLS and CDR2 YYNGEE. Trimming took 4 bases from V and 2 from J; bases not matched to a gene: 6. The CDR3 is 17 amino acids. CDR3 DNA: TGTGCCAGCAGCTCCCGGACTAGCGGGACAAACACCGGGGAGCTGTTTTTT. It specifies CASSSRTSGTNTGELFF.

This clone was detected once. This chain joins TRBV2 and TRBJ1-1; no clear D gene. The CDR3 has 15 residues. The germline CDR1 and CDR2 sequences are SNHLY and FYNNEI. The V and J ends lost 1 base and 5 bases respectively, with 14 bases between them. The CDR3 nucleotides read TGTGCCAGCAGTGAAGGAGGAGGGTTGGGGACTGAAGCTTTCTTT. Translating it yields CASSEGGGLGTEAFF. Drawing the rest from reference TRBV2 and TRBJ1-1, the complete variable domain is EPEVTQTPSHQVTQMGQEVILRCVPISNHLYFYWYRQILGQKVEFLVSFYNNEISEKSEIFDDQFSVERPDGSNFTLKIRSTKLEDSAMYFCASSEGGGLGTEAFFGQGTRLTVV.

V and J are TRBV15 and TRBJ1-2; no definite D call. The CDR3 is made up of 12 amino acids. V was clipped by 3 bases and J by 4 bases, with 6 bases between them. Germline CDR1 and CDR2: LNHNV and YYDKDF (reference sequence). The CDR3 DNA reads as TGTGCCACCAGCAGTTACAGCTATGGCTACACCTTC. Encoded protein: CATSSYSYGYTF.

The chain recombines TRBV5-1 with TRBJ2-1, with 11 nucleotides matching TRBD2. J lost 7 bases, V lost 1 base, and 7 bases had no gene match. The CDR3 totals 16 residues. Per germline, CDR1 SGHRS and CDR2 YFSETQ. This CDR3 reads CASSLLTSGRLNEQFF. For the CDR3, the DNA is TGCGCCAGCAGCTTGCTAACTAGCGGGAGATTAAATGAGCAGTTCTTC.

The J gene is TRBJ2-7, the V gene TRBV11-2, with D possibly matching TRBD1 (6 bases). Germline assignment: CDR1 SGHAT and CDR2 FQNNGV. The CDR3 is 14 residues long. V shed 2 bases and J shed 2 bases, with 10 bases lying between them. The CDR3 bases are TGTGCCAGCAGCTTATCAGGGGTGACCTACGAGCAGTACTTC. Encoded protein: CASSLSGVTYEQYF.

The V and J genes are TRBV27 and TRBJ2-5; 10 bases fit TRBD2. The last part of the DNA fits TRBJ2-7 better; the J call may be wrong. This CDR3 is built from 14 residues. Germline V gene data show CDR1 as MNHEY and CDR2 as SMNVEV (reference sequence). The CDR3 loop is CASSYSGRAYEQYF. The CDR3, as DNA: TGTGCCAGCAGTTACAGCGGGAGGGCCTACGAGCAGTACTTC.

The chain employs TRBV29-1 and TRBJ1-1; D is unclear. Germline loops: CDR1 SQVTM, CDR2 ANQGSEA. The CDR3 is 14 amino acids. Trimming took 1 base from V and 2 from J, leaving 11 bases between them. The CDR3 DNA sequence: TGCAGCGTTGAAGTACGGGGTATTAACACTGAAGCTTTCTTT. It translates to CSVEVRGINTEAFF.

This chain connects TRBV23-1 to TRBJ2-7; TRBD1 matches 7 bases. TRBV23-1 belongs to the ORF category, with a function that is uncertain. This CDR3 contains 15 residues. V shed 2 bases and J 0 bases; nucleotides not matched to a gene: 4. Here the CDR3 DNA reads TGCGCCAGCAGTCAAGGACAGGTAAGCTCCTACGAGCAGTACTTC. As protein: CASSQGQVSSYEQYF.

This clone was recorded once. The V gene is TRBV5-1, the J gene TRBJ1-1, with D hard to call. Per the germline V gene, CDR1 is SGHRS and CDR2 is YFSETQ. The CDR3 is 15 residues long. V gave up 0 bases and J gave up 3 bases, with 12 bases separating them. DNA for the CDR3: TGCGCCAGCAGCTTGGGAACCCGACGGGACACTGAAGCTTTCTTT. This sequence encodes CASSLGTRRDTEAFF.

This chain links TRBV7-6 with TRBJ1-5; 9 nucleotides align to TRBD1. Germline V gene sequence: CDR1 SGHVS, CDR2 FNYEAQ. V shed 1 base, J shed 4 bases, and the junction held 5 bases outside the gene matches. The CDR3 is 16 amino acids. The CDR3 protein is CASSLGAGQGNQPQHF. The CDR3 region has the DNA TGTGCCAGCAGCTTAGGCGCGGGACAGGGAAATCAGCCCCAGCATTTT.

V usage is TRBV5-1 and J usage is TRBJ2-7; possible D gene TRBD2, 5 bases. Germline lookup yields CDR1 SGHRS and CDR2 YFSETQ. Trimming removed 0 bases at V and 7 bases at J, with 17 bases between. This CDR3 contains 15 residues. The CDR3 loop reads CASSLVPGIPGEQYF. DNA of the CDR3: TGCGCCAGCAGCTTGGTCCCAGGAATCCCGGGGGAGCAGTACTTC.

V is TRBV19 and J is TRBJ2-3, with 9 bases lining up with TRBD2. CDR1 is LNHDA, CDR2 SQIVND, per germline (reference sequence). The length of the CDR3 is 15 residues. Unmatched junction bases numbered 7, after V lost 4 bases and J lost 5 bases. The CDR3 loop reads CASSRRGGLGDTQYF. DNA for the CDR3: TGTGCCAGTAGTAGGCGGGGGGGCCTAGGAGATACGCAGTATTTT.

The gene calls are TRBV28 and TRBJ2-2; D is perhaps TRBD1 (5 bases). In germline, CDR1 is MDHEN, CDR2 SYDVKM. Trimming took off 2 bases at V and 5 bases at J, with 24 bases between the two ends. The CDR3 is 19 amino acids. The CDR3 here is CASSLIGFPRQLGTGELFF. For the CDR3, the DNA is TGTGCCAGCAGTTTAATTGGTTTCCCAAGACAGTTAGGGACCGGGGAGCTGTTTTTT.